A selection of T cell receptor beta chains follows, all from one sample in a study of molecular identifiers for immune sequencing clone quantification. MiXCR, applied by TCRdb to the PCR reads, yields one record per CDR3 protein. The table lists around 480,000 distinct CDR3 sequences, roughly 25% of them singletons. Sequenced sample: naive CD8+ T cells from blood, with Jurkat cell RNA spiked in. These receptors all stem from a human donor in good health. Some libraries in this study had Jurkat cell RNA spiked in. Both conserved end residues are part of each CDR3. D genes are given only for firm matches. For some rows the clone size is stated as once, few or many, or as a class when expanded; others skip it.

D gene	clone size	V gene	J gene	CDR3 protein	CDR3 DNA
-	many	TRBV13	TRBJ1-1	CASSLKGVMNTEAFF	TGTGCCAGCAGCTTAAAGGGGGTTATGAACACTGAAGCTTTCTTT
-	many	TRBV19	TRBJ2-3	CASSIGTDTQYF	TGTGCCAGCAGCATTGGCACAGATACGCAGTATTTT
TRBD1	many	TRBV5-1	TRBJ1-6	CASSLVSSRQGDSPLHF	TGCGCCAGCAGCTTGGTTTCATCCCGACAGGGGGACTCACCCCTCCACTTT
-	few	TRBV20-1	TRBJ1-2	CSARVDDNQNYGYTF	TGCAGTGCTAGAGTTGACGACAATCAAAACTATGGCTACACCTTC
TRBD1	many	TRBV5-4	TRBJ2-7	CASSFIGTGSYEQYF	TGTGCCAGCAGCTTTATAGGGACAGGCTCCTACGAGCAGTACTTC
-	few	TRBV15	TRBJ2-3	CATSMPPGGSSTDTQYF	TGTGCCACCAGCATGCCCCCCGGCGGGTCAAGCACAGATACGCAGTATTTT
TRBD1	-	TRBV19	TRBJ2-3	CASSTQVGQGFTDTQYF	TGTGCCAGTAGTACCCAGGTGGGACAGGGATTCACAGATACGCAGTATTTT
TRBD2	-	TRBV30	TRBJ2-3	CAWSVRGREDTQYF	TGTGCCTGGAGTGTACGCGGGAGGGAAGATACGCAGTATTTT
TRBD1	-	TRBV10-3	TRBJ2-7	CAISELGQGTYEQYF	TGTGCCATCAGTGAGTTGGGACAGGGGACCTACGAGCAGTACTTC
-	-	TRBV7-9	TRBJ2-3	CASSSNHATGGSTDTQYF	TGTGCCAGCAGCTCGAATCACGCGACAGGAGGAAGCACAGATACGCAGTATTTT
-	many	TRBV5-1	TRBJ1-1	CASSLAFLGNTEAFF	TGCGCCAGCAGCTTGGCCTTTTTGGGCAACACTGAAGCTTTCTTT
-	-	TRBV27	TRBJ2-2	CASSYAWGTGELFF	TGTGCCAGCAGTTACGCGTGGGGAACCGGGGAGCTGTTTTTT
-	many	TRBV29-1	TRBJ1-1	CSVAGLIYTEAFF	TGCAGCGTGGCGGGACTGATTTACACTGAAGCTTTCTTT
-	many	TRBV7-9	TRBJ1-1	CASSLQTSPAFF	TGTGCCAGCAGCTTACAGACCTCCCCGGCTTTCTTT
-	few	TRBV20-1	TRBJ1-1	CSARDPQQPEAFF	TGCAGTGCTAGAGATCCCCAGCAGCCTGAAGCTTTCTTT
-	-	TRBV5-3	TRBJ2-6	CASSKRGGAFVEANVLTF	TGTGCCAGCAGCAAAAGGGGGGGAGCCTTTGTGGAGGCCAACGTCCTGACTTTC
-	many	TRBV4-1	TRBJ1-6	CASSQDDISGSPLHF	TGCGCCAGCAGCCAAGACGACATCTCCGGTTCACCCCTCCACTTT
TRBD2	many	TRBV20-1	TRBJ2-7	CSAREERGPSYEQYF	TGCAGTGCTAGAGAGGAGCGGGGTCCCTCCTACGAGCAGTACTTC
TRBD1	many	TRBV29-1	TRBJ2-3	CSVDPTGAASTDTQYF	TGCAGCGTTGACCCGACAGGGGCTGCTAGCACAGATACGCAGTATTTT
TRBD1	few	TRBV6-2/TRBV6-3	TRBJ1-5	CASSQNRDSPYSNQPQHF	TGTGCCAGCAGTCAGAACCGGGACAGCCCTTATAGCAATCAGCCCCAGCATTTT
-	-	TRBV7-7	TRBJ2-2	CASSSLLSGELFF	TGTGCCAGCAGCTCCCTCCTTTCCGGGGAGCTGTTTTTT
-	-	TRBV10-2	TRBJ1-1	CASSQSAGRYSVTEAFF	TGCGCCAGCAGTCAATCGGCAGGGAGATATTCAGTAACTGAAGCTTTCTTT
-	-	TRBV6-1	TRBJ1-5	CASGDNSDSNQPQHF	TGTGCCAGCGGTGATAATAGCGATAGCAATCAGCCCCAGCATTTT
TRBD2	many	TRBV7-9	TRBJ2-7	CASSALAENYEQYF	TGTGCCAGCAGCGCCCTAGCGGAGAATTACGAGCAGTACTTC
-	-	TRBV6-2/TRBV6-3	TRBJ2-7	CASTFYGDEQYF	TGTGCCAGCACATTTTACGGGGACGAGCAGTACTTC
TRBD1	few	TRBV4-3	TRBJ1-5	CASSQSGQGNQPQHF	TGCGCCAGCAGCCAGTCCGGACAGGGCAATCAGCCCCAGCATTTT
-	-	TRBV27	TRBJ1-6	CASSFARVNSPLHF	TGTGCCAGCAGTTTTGCCAGGGTAAATTCACCCCTCCACTTT
TRBD1	-	TRBV2	TRBJ1-1	CASYRGQRGTEAFF	TGTGCCAGCTACAGGGGGCAACGAGGCACTGAAGCTTTCTTT
-	-	TRBV27	TRBJ2-3	CASSLSSLDTQYF	TGTGCCAGCAGTTTAAGCTCCCTAGATACGCAGTATTTT
TRBD1	-	TRBV11-2	TRBJ2-7	CASSLEPDRCYF	TGTGCCAGCAGCTTAGAGCCGGACAGGTGCTACTTC
TRBD1	-	TRBV14	TRBJ2-1	CASSHDVRDRGHNEQFF	TGTGCCAGCAGCCACGACGTGAGGGACAGGGGTCATAATGAGCAGTTCTTC
-	few	TRBV6-2/TRBV6-3	TRBJ1-1	CASTLRGGYNTEAFF	TGTGCCAGCACCTTACGCGGCGGGTACAACACTGAAGCTTTCTTT
-	many	TRBV15	TRBJ2-7	CATSSHGLGYEQYF	TGTGCCACCAGCAGCCATGGGCTAGGGTACGAGCAGTACTTC
-	-	TRBV6-5	TRBJ1-5	CASSPYLEQPQHF	TGTGCCAGCAGCCCCTACCTAGAACAGCCCCAGCATTTT
TRBD1	few	TRBV20-1	TRBJ1-2	CSARETGVGYGYTF	TGCAGTGCTAGAGAAACAGGGGTTGGCTATGGCTACACCTTC
-	few	TRBV7-9	TRBJ1-1	CASSLILTEADEAFF	TGTGCCAGCAGCTTGATATTGACGGAAGCCGATGAAGCTTTCTTT
-	few	TRBV5-3	TRBJ2-7	CASSSDNSYEQYF	TGTGCCAGCAGCTCAGATAACTCGTACGAGCAGTACTTC
-	few	TRBV30	TRBJ2-7	CAWSDQNSYEQYF	TGTGCCTGGAGTGATCAGAACTCCTACGAGCAGTACTTC
TRBD1	few	TRBV11-2	TRBJ2-1	CASSSTGQGGNEQFF	TGTGCCAGCAGCTCAACCGGACAGGGGGGCAATGAGCAGTTCTTC
-	few	TRBV7-9	TRBJ1-1	CASSELHGTEAFF	TGTGCCAGCAGCGAACTGCACGGTACTGAAGCTTTCTTT
-	-	TRBV13	TRBJ2-7	CASSPADSYEQYF	TGTGCCAGCAGCCCTGCCGACTCCTACGAGCAGTACTTC
-	few	TRBV9	TRBJ2-7	CASSVAAAGEQYF	TGTGCCAGCAGCGTTGCCGCTGCGGGTGAGCAGTACTTC
TRBD1	many	TRBV9	TRBJ1-1	CASSSGQGTEAFF	TGTGCCAGCAGTTCGGGACAGGGCACTGAAGCTTTCTTT
-	many	TRBV30	TRBJ2-3	CSTDTQYF	TGCAGCACAGATACGCAGTATTTT
-	few	TRBV29-1	TRBJ2-3	CSTRDIPSTDTQYF	TGCAGCACCCGGGACATTCCTAGCACAGATACGCAGTATTTT
TRBD1	many	TRBV9	TRBJ2-2	CASSGRQGVYTGELFF	TGTGCCAGCAGCGGGAGACAGGGGGTATACACCGGGGAGCTGTTTTTT
-	few	TRBV20-1	TRBJ2-1	CSARPRTTLNEQFF	TGCAGTGCCAGGCCGAGGACAACTTTGAATGAGCAGTTCTTC
TRBD1	few	TRBV7-2	TRBJ2-1	CASSSTGTGPNEQFF	TGTGCCAGCAGCTCCACCGGGACAGGGCCCAATGAGCAGTTCTTC
-	-	TRBV2	TRBJ2-3	CASSEWAPDTQYF	TGTGCCAGCAGTGAGTGGGCGCCAGATACGCAGTATTTT
-	many	TRBV29-1	TRBJ2-7	CSVEVPRGSYEQYF	TGCAGCGTTGAAGTCCCCCGCGGCAGCTACGAGCAGTACTTC
-	few	TRBV6-6	TRBJ2-7	CASSLIDTSYEQYF	TGTGCCAGCAGTTTAATCGACACCTCCTACGAGCAGTACTTC
-	-	TRBV11-2	TRBJ1-5	CASTPGTDQPQHF	TGTGCCAGCACCCCGGGCACGGATCAGCCCCAGCATTTT